A selection of T cell receptor beta chains follows, all from one sample in a study of shared clonotypes between healthy human individuals. TCRdb keeps only in-frame clones here, not all; method: immunoSEQ multiplex PCR. The sample contains about 2.4 million clones, roughly 93% of which appear only once. The specimen was naive CD4+ T cells from PBMCs. The receptors derive from a man between 18 and 35 years old in good health. Some clones in this sample may be carry-over from other donors' samples. The CDR3 runs from the conserved cysteine through the conserved F or W. D genes are given only for firm matches. Where a row states a size, it is once, few, many or the class of an expanded clone; other rows omit it.

D: NA; size: NA; V: TRBV25-1; J: TRBJ2-2; CDR3: CASSEVGGTSRTGELFF; DNA: TGTGCCAGCAGTGAAGTCGGGGGCACTAGCCGCACCGGGGAGCTGTTTTTT
D: NA; size: NA; V: TRBV5-4; J: TRBJ2-5; CDR3: CASSFEGMGETQYF; DNA: TGTGCCAGCAGCTTTGAGGGGATGGGGGAGACCCAGTACTTC
D: NA; size: NA; V: TRBV28; J: TRBJ1-6; CDR3: CASSPGGSSYNSPLHF; DNA: TGTGCCAGCAGCCCGGGGGGCAGCTCCTATAATTCACCCCTCCACTTT
D: TRBD2; size: NA; V: TRBV9; J: TRBJ2-3; CDR3: CASRAGLASSDTQYF; DNA: TGTGCCAGCAGGGCTGGACTAGCGAGCTCCGATACGCAGTATTTT
D: TRBD1; size: NA; V: TRBV6-5; J: TRBJ1-1; CDR3: CASSSRDSEAFF; DNA: TGTGCCAGCAGCTCCCGGGACAGCGAAGCTTTCTTT
D: NA; size: NA; V: TRBV7-8; J: TRBJ2-7; CDR3: CASSLMAGDLHEQYF; DNA: TGTGCCAGCAGCTTGATGGCGGGCGACCTGCACGAGCAGTACTTC
D: TRBD1; size: NA; V: TRBV5-4; J: TRBJ2-3; CDR3: CASSPGFSDRPFTDTQYF; DNA: TGTGCCAGCAGCCCAGGATTCTCGGACAGGCCCTTCACAGATACGCAGTATTTT
D: TRBD2; size: NA; V: TRBV5-1; J: TRBJ2-5; CDR3: CASSDPSGSGETQYF; DNA: TGCGCCAGCAGCGACCCTAGCGGGAGTGGGGAGACCCAGTACTTC
D: NA; size: NA; V: TRBV18; J: TRBJ1-5; CDR3: CASSPSHGGNQPQHF; DNA: TGTGCCAGCTCACCATCGCACGGTGGAAATCAGCCCCAGCATTTT
D: TRBD2; size: NA; V: TRBV4-3; J: TRBJ2-7; CDR3: CASSQVGLAGGLPNEQYF; DNA: TGCGCCAGCAGCCAAGTTGGACTAGCGGGAGGTCTACCCAACGAGCAGTACTTC
D: TRBD1; size: NA; V: TRBV7-9; J: TRBJ1-1; CDR3: CASSWTGVTEAFF; DNA: TGTGCCAGCAGCTGGACAGGGGTAACTGAAGCTTTCTTT
D: NA; size: NA; V: TRBV29-1; J: TRBJ1-1; CDR3: CSVREWVNTEAFF; DNA: TGCAGCGTTCGGGAGTGGGTCAACACTGAAGCTTTCTTT
D: TRBD2; size: NA; V: TRBV6-6; J: TRBJ2-7; CDR3: CASSVGTGDYYEQYF; DNA: TGTGCCAGCAGCGTTGGAACGGGGGACTACTACGAGCAGTACTTC
D: NA; size: NA; V: TRBV20-1; J: TRBJ2-7; CDR3: CSGWAYEQYF; DNA: TGCAGTGGCTGGGCTTACGAGCAGTACTTC
D: NA; size: NA; V: TRBV7-2; J: TRBJ2-2; CDR3: CASSLAATANTGELFF; DNA: TGTGCCAGCAGCTTAGCAGCGACAGCGAACACCGGGGAGCTGTTTTTT
D: TRBD1; size: NA; V: TRBV11-3; J: TRBJ2-7; CDR3: CASSSGQGYEQYF; DNA: TGTGCCAGCAGCTCGGGACAGGGCTACGAGCAGTACTTC
D: NA; size: NA; V: TRBV5-1; J: TRBJ2-5; CDR3: CASSLIITGVGETQYF; DNA: TGCGCCAGCAGCTTGATTATCACGGGAGTAGGGGAGACCCAGTACTTC
D: NA; size: NA; V: TRBV7-3; J: TRBJ2-5; CDR3: CASSSTGQETQYF; DNA: TGTGCCAGCAGCTCCACGGGCCAAGAGACCCAGTACTTC
D: NA; size: NA; V: TRBV7-6; J: TRBJ1-1; CDR3: CASSSRDTLNTEAFF; DNA: TGTGCCAGCAGCTCCCGGGACACGTTGAACACTGAAGCTTTCTTT
D: TRBD1; size: NA; V: TRBV28; J: TRBJ2-7; CDR3: CASSKSGTGVSEQYF; DNA: TGTGCCAGCAGTAAATCCGGGACAGGTGTCAGCGAGCAGTACTTC
D: NA; size: NA; V: TRBV7-9; J: TRBJ1-1; CDR3: CASSLVLEDTEAFF; DNA: TGTGCCAGCAGCTTAGTCTTGGAGGACACTGAAGCTTTCTTT
D: NA; size: NA; V: TRBV28; J: TRBJ1-5; CDR3: CASSSAADRRNQPQHF; DNA: TGTGCCAGCAGTTCCGCTGCTGACAGGCGCAATCAGCCCCAGCATTTT
D: NA; size: NA; V: TRBV7-2; J: TRBJ1-4; CDR3: CASSLGGEKLFF; DNA: TGTGCCAGCAGCCTTGGAGGGGAAAAACTGTTTTTT
D: NA; size: NA; V: TRBV5-4; J: TRBJ1-4; CDR3: CASSLDAGEKLFF; DNA: TGTGCCAGCAGCTTGGATGCAGGTGAAAAACTGTTTTTT
D: NA; size: NA; V: TRBV19; J: TRBJ1-4; CDR3: CASNWGTDNEKLFF; DNA: TGTGCCAGTAACTGGGGGACGGATAATGAAAAACTGTTTTTT
D: NA; size: NA; V: TRBV5-6; J: TRBJ1-1; CDR3: CASSLDGLYTEAFF; DNA: TGTGCCAGCAGCTTGGATGGGTTGTACACTGAAGCCTTCTTT
D: NA; size: NA; V: TRBV4-3; J: TRBJ2-6; CDR3: CASSQDLGGRASSGANVLTF; DNA: TGCGCCAGCAGCCAAGACCTCGGGGGGCGAGCAAGCTCTGGGGCCAACGTCCTGACTTTC
D: NA; size: NA; V: TRBV28; J: TRBJ2-4; CDR3: CASSPSWIAKNIQYF; DNA: TGTGCCAGCAGTCCCTCTTGGATAGCCAAAAACATTCAGTACTTC
D: NA; size: NA; V: TRBV5-1; J: TRBJ2-1; CDR3: CASSLPPPIGNEQFF; DNA: TGCGCCAGCAGCTTGCCTCCGCCTATAGGCAATGAGCAGTTCTTC
D: NA; size: NA; V: TRBV18; J: TRBJ2-5; CDR3: CASVQGFQETQYF; DNA: TGTGCCAGCGTCCAGGGTTTCCAAGAGACCCAGTACTTC
D: NA; size: NA; V: TRBV6-6; J: TRBJ1-5; CDR3: CASHPRDAGNQPQHF; DNA: TGTGCCAGCCACCCCCGGGACGCGGGCAATCAGCCCCAGCATTTT
D: NA; size: NA; V: TRBV19; J: TRBJ2-7; CDR3: CASAPRSGHGRYEQYF; DNA: TGTGCCAGTGCCCCGCGGTCGGGACACGGTCGATACGAGCAGTACTTC
D: TRBD1; size: NA; V: TRBV6-1; J: TRBJ2-2; CDR3: CASTWDRVNTGELFF; DNA: TGTGCCAGCACCTGGGACAGGGTGAACACCGGGGAGCTGTTTTTT
D: TRBD2; size: NA; V: TRBV19; J: TRBJ2-2; CDR3: CASIRLAGGVNTGELFF; DNA: TGTGCCAGTATTCGGTTAGCGGGAGGAGTTAACACCGGGGAGCTGTTTTTT
D: NA; size: NA; V: TRBV19; J: TRBJ1-4; CDR3: CATKISTGHRREKLFF; DNA: TGTGCCACTAAGATCTCCACTGGGCACAGGAGAGAAAAACTGTTTTTT
D: NA; size: NA; V: TRBV28; J: TRBJ1-4; CDR3: CASSFPNQGGEKLFF; DNA: TGTGCCAGCAGTTTTCCAAACCAAGGGGGTGAAAAACTGTTTTTT
D: TRBD2; size: NA; V: TRBV5-1; J: TRBJ2-1; CDR3: CASSLAGVVNNEQFF; DNA: TGCGCCAGCAGCTTAGCGGGAGTCGTTAACAATGAGCAGTTCTTC
D: NA; size: NA; V: TRBV7-9; J: TRBJ2-7; CDR3: CASSPPDPVHEQYF; DNA: TGTGCCAGCAGCCCTCCGGACCCGGTCCACGAGCAGTACTTC
D: TRBD1; size: once; V: TRBV5-4; J: TRBJ1-2; CDR3: CASSTGQGASNYGYTF; DNA: TGTGCCAGCAGCACAGGACAGGGGGCGAGTAACTATGGCTACACCTTC
D: NA; size: few; V: TRBV25-1; J: TRBJ1-1; CDR3: CASMVNTEAFF; DNA: TGTGCCAGCATGGTGAACACTGAAGCTTTCTTT
D: NA; size: NA; V: TRBV4-2; J: TRBJ2-7; CDR3: CASSQDWQGSYEQYF; DNA: TGTGCCAGCAGCCAAGATTGGCAGGGGTCCTACGAGCAGTACTTC
D: TRBD1; size: NA; V: TRBV6-1; J: TRBJ1-1; CDR3: CASSWDRGTEAFF; DNA: TGTGCCAGCAGTTGGGACAGGGGAACTGAAGCTTTCTTT
D: NA; size: NA; V: TRBV5-1; J: TRBJ2-5; CDR3: CASSSQGAETQYF; DNA: TGCGCCAGCAGCTCACAGGGAGCAGAGACCCAGTACTTC
D: TRBD1; size: once; V: TRBV11-2; J: TRBJ2-7; CDR3: CASSSTGVYEQYF; DNA: TGTGCCAGCAGCTCGACAGGGGTCTACGAGCAGTACTTC
D: NA; size: NA; V: TRBV7-6; J: TRBJ2-1; CDR3: CASSLDRGAYNEQFF; DNA: TGTGCCAGCAGCTTAGACAGAGGGGCCTACAATGAGCAGTTCTTC
D: NA; size: NA; V: TRBV15; J: TRBJ2-7; CDR3: CATSSRAFSDEQYF; DNA: TGTGCCACCAGCTCCCGCGCTTTCTCCGACGAGCAGTACTTC
D: NA; size: NA; V: TRBV7-3; J: TRBJ2-3; CDR3: CASSLTAGPDTQYF; DNA: TGTGCCAGCAGCTTAACAGCGGGCCCAGATACGCAGTATTTT
D: NA; size: NA; V: TRBV7-9; J: TRBJ2-2; CDR3: CASTATGWTGELFF; DNA: TGTGCCAGCACAGCCACGGGATGGACCGGGGAGCTGTTTTTT
D: NA; size: NA; V: TRBV28; J: TRBJ2-3; CDR3: CASSLGGSTDTQYF; DNA: TGTGCCAGCAGTTTAGGAGGGAGCACAGATACGCAGTATTTT
D: TRBD1; size: NA; V: TRBV5-1; J: TRBJ1-2; CDR3: CASSLGQGASYGYTF; DNA: TGCGCCAGCAGCTTGGGGCAGGGGGCGAGCTATGGCTACACCTTC
D: TRBD2; size: NA; V: TRBV5-1; J: TRBJ2-1; CDR3: CASSKRLAGVNNEQFF; DNA: TGCGCCAGCAGCAAAAGACTAGCGGGAGTGAACAATGAGCAGTTCTTC
D: NA; size: NA; V: TRBV28; J: TRBJ1-5; CDR3: CASGRSQGPQHF; DNA: TGTGCCAGTGGGCGGTCCCAGGGGCCCCAGCATTTT
D: TRBD2; size: NA; V: TRBV4-3; J: TRBJ2-1; CDR3: CASSQDLTGGLRNEQFF; DNA: TGCGCCAGCAGCCAAGACCTTACCGGGGGGTTGCGCAATGAGCAGTTCTTC
D: NA; size: NA; V: TRBV9; J: TRBJ2-7; CDR3: CASSVAWGRSYEQYF; DNA: TGTGCCAGCAGCGTAGCGTGGGGGAGGTCCTACGAGCAGTACTTC
D: TRBD2; size: NA; V: TRBV7-3; J: TRBJ2-2; CDR3: CASSLVATSATGELFF; DNA: TGTGCCAGCAGCTTAGTCGCGACTAGCGCCACCGGGGAGCTGTTTTTT
D: NA; size: NA; V: TRBV6-5; J: TRBJ2-5; CDR3: CASSYSNSGETQYF; DNA: TGTGCCAGCAGTTACTCTAACAGTGGAGAAACCCAGTACTTC
D: NA; size: NA; V: TRBV19; J: TRBJ1-1; CDR3: CASSIVENTEAFF; DNA: TGTGCCAGTAGTATAGTCGAGAACACTGAAGCTTTCTTT